This T cell receptor beta chain was captured in a study of T cells in Graves' hyperthyroidism and ophthalmopathy. The study's findings and limits: The authors' 13 V-J model separated ophthalmopathy from stable hyperthyroidism. In validation, the model predicted ophthalmopathy. These predictions came a median about 6.5 months before onset.

TCR beta CDR3 regions were amplified from RNA. The primer set for the first-round RT-PCR of the TCR CDR3 was HTBI. TCRdb reprocessed the multiplex PCR reads with MiXCR, giving one entry per CDR3 protein. There are about 660,000 distinct CDR3 sequences in the sample; roughly 46% occur only once, and less than 9% lies in the top ten. About this clonotype itself: Its antigen is unidentified.

Sequenced material: peripheral blood or thyroid tissue (not recorded which). The sequence derives from an adult man with Graves' disease, either hyperthyroidism or ophthalmopathy (not recorded which).

The CDR3: CASSLPLFQPQYF. DNA of the CDR3: TGTGCCAGCAGTCTCCCCCTGTTTCAGCCCCAGTACTTC. V is TRBV6-1 and J is TRBJ2-5; D not certain. In germline, CDR1 is MNHNS, CDR2 SASEGT. Trimming stripped 5 bases from V and 9 bases from J, with 16 bases between. The CDR3 spans 13 residues.